This is a list of T cell receptor beta chains from one sample in a study of blood T cell repertoires in COVID-19. Data came from immunoSEQ multiplex PCR; TCRdb stores just in-frame clones and leaves some out. The sample shows 360,000 or so clones, around 91% of them seen only once. Sequenced: peripheral blood. The receptor source for this set is a man aged 18-30 years with active or convalescent COVID-19. The CDR3 runs from the conserved cysteine through the conserved F or W. The order of the fields is V gene, CDR3 length, D gene, clone size, J gene, CDR3 DNA, CDR3 protein. The D gene is left open where the match is weak. Rows give clone size only sometimes, using once, few, many, or a class for an expanded clone.

TRBV14	17	TRBD2	once	TRBJ2-1	TGTGCCAGCAGCCAAGATTACGGCGGGAGCTCCTACAATGAGCAGTTCTTC	CASSQDYGGSSYNEQFF
TRBV5-1	16	TRBD2	-	TRBJ2-3	TGCGCCAGCAGCTTGGTAGCGGGAGGAAGGTCAGATACGCAGTATTTT	CASSLVAGGRSDTQYF
TRBV11-3	16	-	-	TRBJ2-1	TGTGCCAGCAGCTTAGGTGGGGGGATTTCCTACAATGAGCAGTTCTTC	CASSLGGGISYNEQFF
TRBV7-2	16	TRBD2	once	TRBJ2-4	TGTGCCAGCAGCTTAGCGGGGGGGGTTGGCAAAAACATTCAGTACTTC	CASSLAGGVGKNIQYF
TRBV24-1	16	TRBD1	-	TRBJ1-4	TGTGCCACCAGTGATTCCGGGACAGGGAGGGATGAAAAACTGTTTTTT	CATSDSGTGRDEKLFF
TRBV6-5	15	TRBD2	-	TRBJ2-7	TGTGCCAGCAGCAGGTCCGGGACTAGACCCTACGAGCAGTACTTC	CASSRSGTRPYEQYF
TRBV6-5	15	TRBD1	-	TRBJ1-4	TGTGCCAGCCTGACAGGGGCAGCAACTAATGAAAAACTGTTTTTT	CASLTGAATNEKLFF
TRBV28	15	-	-	TRBJ1-1	TGTGCCAGCAGTTTCCGGACACAACTGAACACTGAAGCTTTCTTT	CASSFRTQLNTEAFF
TRBV6-4	16	TRBD2	-	TRBJ2-1	TGTGCCAGCAGTGTCCACGGGGGGAGCTCCTACAATGAGCAGTTCTTC	CASSVHGGSSYNEQFF
TRBV28	14	-	-	TRBJ1-6	TGTGCCAGCAGGAGGGACTCTGGGAATTCACCCCTCCACTTT	CASRRDSGNSPLHF
TRBV4-3	15	TRBD2	-	TRBJ2-1	TGCGCCAGCAGCCTTCGACTAGCGGGGAACAATGAGCAGTTCTTC	CASSLRLAGNNEQFF
TRBV28	16	-	-	TRBJ2-7	TGTGCCAGCAGTTTGATATCCAGGGGCTCCCCGCGCGAGCAGTACTTC	CASSLISRGSPREQYF
TRBV5-5	15	TRBD1	-	TRBJ2-7	TGTGCCAGCAGCTTGTACCAGGGGGAAGGCTACGAGCAGTACTTC	CASSLYQGEGYEQYF
TRBV2	13	-	-	TRBJ1-1	TGTGCCAGCATAAGGGACTTTAACACTGAAGCTTTCTTT	CASIRDFNTEAFF
TRBV28	15	TRBD1	-	TRBJ2-7	TGTGCCAGCAGTTACCGGGACAGGAACTCCTACGAGCAGTACTTC	CASSYRDRNSYEQYF
TRBV11-3	15	-	once	TRBJ2-5	TGTGCCAGCAGCTTGGGGCGGGGAAACCAAGAGACCCAGTACTTC	CASSLGRGNQETQYF
TRBV6-2/TRBV6-3	18	-	once	TRBJ2-2	TGTGCCAGCACCCCCGTGCTTCCAGGAGTCACCAGGGGCGGGGAGCTGTTTTTT	CASTPVLPGVTRGGELFF
TRBV19	14	TRBD1	few	TRBJ1-5	TGTGCCAGTAGACCGGGACAGGGTGACCAGCCCCAGCATTTT	CASRPGQGDQPQHF
TRBV29-1	16	TRBD1	-	TRBJ1-2	TGCAGCGTCCTACAATTAGGACAGGCTGCAAACTATGGCTACACCTTC	CSVLQLGQAANYGYTF
TRBV27	14	-	-	TRBJ2-1	TGTGCCAGCATAAAGTCTAGTATCTACAATGAGCAGTTCTTC	CASIKSSIYNEQFF
TRBV4-2	16	-	-	TRBJ2-1	TGTGCCAGCAGTCCTACTCCGGGACTGGCATACAATGAGCAGTTCTTC	CASSPTPGLAYNEQFF
TRBV10-3	17	-	once	TRBJ2-1	TGTGCCATCAACCCGGGACACATATTAAAGCCAAACAATGAGCAGTTCTTC	CAINPGHILKPNNEQFF
TRBV7-9	17	TRBD1	-	TRBJ1-1	TGTGCCAGCAGCCCGAGACAGGGTTCTGGGTGGGACACTGAAGCTTTCTTT	CASSPRQGSGWDTEAFF
TRBV11-3	16	TRBD1	-	TRBJ2-5	TGTGCCAGCAGCCTACGTGGACAGGGGGCCGGAGAGACCCAGTACTTC	CASSLRGQGAGETQYF